This TCR beta chain is from a study of graft-versus-host responses after intestinal transplantation. As for the study in general: Recipients got multivisceral, liver-intestinal, or isolated intestinal transplants.

The repertoire was sequenced with immunoSEQ multiplex PCR; TCRdb's copy has only in-frame clones and lacks some. The sample contains roughly 51,000 clones, around 92% of which appear only once. Concerning this clone: What it binds is unknown.

The CDR3 has 11 residues. Germline loops: CDR1 SQVTM, CDR2 ANQGSEA. Unmatched junction bases numbered 3, after V lost 7 bases and J lost 4 bases. Sequenced here: unstimulated CD4+ T cells sorted from spleen or lymph node cells, sampled before transplant. The chain links TRBV29-1 to TRBJ1-2; TRBD1 agrees at 7 bases. This sequence was found in a human donor who was the organ donor for an intestinal transplant. The CDR3, as DNA: TGCAGCGACGGGACAGTCTATGGCTACACCTTC. Protein product: CSDGTVYGYTF. Using reference TRBV29-1 and TRBJ1-2 for the parts outside the CDR3, the full variable domain is SAVISQKPSRDICQRGTSLTIQCQVDSQVTMMFWYRQQPGQSLTLIATANQGSEATYESGFVIDKFPISRPNLTFSTLTVSNMSPEDSSIYLCSDGTVYGYTFGSGTRLTVV.